This TCR gamma chain was recorded in a study of intestinal T cells in coeliac disease. LymphoTrack primers amplified TRG sequences from roughly 190 ng of biopsy DNA. TCRdb re-called the multiplex PCR reads via CATT. The table has several hundred gamma-chain clones, under 60% seen once. Genomic DNA came from ten approximately 4.8-µm formalin-fixed paraffin-embedded scrolls per case. The TCR was taken from a human donor with celiac disease. Material for sequencing was a duodenal biopsy.

The DNA for the CDR3 is TGTGCACCTGGGACGGGCACTGGTTGGTTCAAGATATTT. Its translation is CAPGTGTGWFKIF. The chain uses TRGV2 and TRGJP1. Germline loops: CDR1 EGSNGY, CDR2 YDSYNSKV. This CDR3 contains 13 residues.